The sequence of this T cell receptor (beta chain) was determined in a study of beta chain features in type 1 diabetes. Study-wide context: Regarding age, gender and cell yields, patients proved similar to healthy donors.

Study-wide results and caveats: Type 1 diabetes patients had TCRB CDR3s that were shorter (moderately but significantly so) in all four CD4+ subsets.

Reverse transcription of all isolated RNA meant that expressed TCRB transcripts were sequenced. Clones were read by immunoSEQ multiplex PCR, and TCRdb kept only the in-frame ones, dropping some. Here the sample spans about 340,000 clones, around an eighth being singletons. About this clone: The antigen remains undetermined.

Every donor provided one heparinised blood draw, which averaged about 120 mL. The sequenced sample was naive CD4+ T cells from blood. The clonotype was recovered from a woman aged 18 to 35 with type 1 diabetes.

Here the CDR3 DNA reads TGTGCCTGGAGTAAATGGAGGACTAGCGGTCTTTACAATGAGCAGTTCTTC. It yields the protein CAWSKWRTSGLYNEQFF. The chain uses TRBV30 and TRBJ2-1, with TRBD2 matching over 10 bases. The trim removed 2 bases at V and 4 bases at J, leaving 11 bases unmatched. The length of the CDR3 is 17 residues. CDR1 and CDR2 from the germline V gene are GTSNPN and SVGIG (reference sequence).